The next 12 T cell receptor beta chains were all read from a single sample in a study of T-cell reconstitution after alpha-beta-depleted transplantation in children. Unique molecular identifiers were incorporated into the prepared TCRbeta library. TCRdb redid the calling of the PCR reads with MiXCR, one entry per CDR3 protein. The data hold around 600,000 distinct CDR3 sequences, with under 12% observed a single time. Specimen: PBMCs from the stem cell graft donor, collected from the stem cell graft. The receptors derive from a human donor who donated a stem cell graft to a child with acute myeloid leukemia.

This clonotype was seen a few times. The V call is TRBV18, the J call TRBJ2-2; perhaps TRBD1 as D (6 bases). Between the trimmed V and J ends, which lost 2 bases and 4 bases, there was a span of 14 bases. The CDR3 sequence is 16 residues long. Germline CDR1 and CDR2: KGHSH and LQKENI. DNA of the CDR3: TGTGCCAGCTCACCAAGAACAGGGCTGGGCACCGGGGAGCTGTTTTTT. This translates into CASSPRTGLGTGELFF.

The sample holds a few counts of this clonotype. V usage is TRBV20-1 and J usage is TRBJ2-1; TRBD2 agrees at 13 bases. This CDR3 comprises 16 residues. Germline V gene lookup returns CDR1 DFQATT and CDR2 SNEGSKA (reference sequence). Germline trimming cut 5 bases from V and 5 bases from J; bases unmatched to any gene: 9. CDR3 loop: CSAAPFGLAGDNEQFF. The DNA of the CDR3 is TGCAGTGCTGCACCCTTCGGACTAGCGGGAGACAATGAGCAGTTCTTC.

This sequence joins TRBV9 and TRBJ2-1; D is uncertain. V gave up 4 bases and J gave up 0 bases, with 14 bases separating them. CDR1 is SGDLS, CDR2 YYNGEE, per germline. This CDR3 spans 16 amino acids. Written as DNA, the CDR3 is TGTGCCAGCAGCACCCGCTTGCTCAGCTCCTACAATGAGCAGTTCTTC. Protein: CASSTRLLSSYNEQFF.

This clonotype was seen ten or more times. V gene TRBV12-3 or TRBV12-4 combines with J gene TRBJ1-1; the D is unclear. CDR3 size: 10 residues. Trimming removed 3 bases from V and 8 bases from J, with 4 bases in between. The DNA of the CDR3 is TGTGCCAGCAGTTTGACAGAAGCTTTCTTT. It is translated as CASSLTEAFF.

The chain recombines TRBV7-9 with TRBJ2-1; TRBD1 might be the D (5 bases). Germline lookup yields CDR1 SEHNR and CDR2 FQNEAQ (reference sequence). The CDR3 has 13 residues. Trimming stripped 0 bases from V and 9 bases from J, with 9 bases between. CDR3 nucleotide sequence: TGTGCCAGCAGCTTAGCGGCAGGGCCTGAGCAGTTCTTC. Amino acid sequence: CASSLAAGPEQFF.

In its sample, this clonotype was seen a few times. V usage is TRBV2 and J usage is TRBJ1-5; possibly TRBD1 for D (6 bases). V was clipped by 5 bases and J by 7 bases, with 15 bases between them. CDR1 is SNHLY and CDR2 is FYNNEI in the germline V gene. This CDR3 has 14 amino acids. CDR3 amino acids: CASSTDRPGQPQHF. CDR3 nucleotides: TGTGCCAGCAGTACCGACAGGCCCGGGCAGCCCCAGCATTTT.

Ten or more counts support this clonotype. Here the CDR3 reads CASSLRGGRDPYGYTF. In DNA, the CDR3 is TGTGCCAGCAGTTTACGCGGGGGAAGGGATCCCTATGGCTACACCTTC. The chain has TRBV27 and TRBJ1-2, with a possible D match to TRBD1 (5 bases). V was cut by 2 bases and J by 4 bases, with 17 bases left in between. The CDR3 covers 16 residues. CDR1 and CDR2 from the germline V gene are MNHEY and SMNVEV (reference sequence).

The chain couples TRBV25-1 to TRBJ1-2; unclear D gene. The V and J ends lost 4 bases and 3 bases respectively, with 9 bases between them. Per germline, CDR1 MGHDK and CDR2 SYGVNS. The CDR3 consists of 13 residues. CDR3 sequence: CASSGVTHYGYTF. The CDR3 DNA follows: TGTGCCAGCAGTGGAGTCACCCACTATGGCTACACCTTC.

This clonotype was recorded a few times. The CDR3: CASSRRRTSGPRGYEQYF. CDR3 sequence (DNA): TGTGCCAGCAGCCGCCGTCGGACTAGCGGCCCCAGGGGCTACGAGCAGTACTTC. The chain couples TRBV28 to TRBJ2-7, with 10 nucleotides matching TRBD2. J was trimmed by 3 bases and V by 6 bases; bases with no gene match: 17. This CDR3 has 18 residues. The V gene's germline CDR1 is MDHEN and CDR2 SYDVKM.

CDR3: CASSVATGGFYGYTF. The CDR3 DNA is TGTGCCAGCAGCGTAGCTACAGGGGGCTTCTATGGCTACACCTTC. The rearrangement uses TRBV9 and TRBJ1-2; TRBD1 matches at 9 bases. Germline V gene sequence: CDR1 SGDLS, CDR2 YYNGEE. Trimming at V came to 0 bases and at J to 4 bases, leaving 4 bases not matched to a gene. The CDR3 runs 15 residues.

This clonotype was seen ten or more times. The chain links TRBV29-1 to TRBJ1-3; D is unclear. The CDR3 loop spans 13 amino acids. The germline V gene encodes CDR1 SQVTM and CDR2 ANQGSEA. Between the trimmed V and J ends, which lost 3 bases and 6 bases, there was a span of 12 bases. The chain's CDR3 is CSVDSPNENTIYF. The CDR3, as DNA: TGCAGCGTTGACAGTCCTAACGAAAACACCATATATTTT. The variable domain in full, completed from reference TRBV29-1 and TRBJ1-3, reads SAVISQKPSRDICQRGTSLTIQCQVDSQVTMMFWYRQQPGQSLTLIATANQGSEATYESGFVIDKFPISRPNLTFSTLTVSNMSPEDSSIYLCSVDSPNENTIYFGEGSWLTVV.

The chain is built from TRBV7-6 and TRBJ2-3; 9 bases agree with TRBD2. Germline V gives CDR1 SGHVS, CDR2 FNYEAQ. This CDR3 is built from 14 residues. The CDR3 here is CAVTRAGGPDTQYF. CDR3 sequence (DNA): TGTGCTGTAACGAGGGCGGGAGGGCCAGATACGCAGTATTTT.